The 6 T cell receptor beta chains given below trace back to one sample, sequenced in a study of blood T cell repertoires in COVID-19. Profiling relied on immunoSEQ multiplex PCR, and the TCRdb table lists in-frame clones only, not all of them. The table includes about 210,000 clones, roughly 75% detected once. The sample was peripheral blood. The receptors here all came from a woman in her seventies with acute or convalescent COVID-19.

The chain couples TRBV2 to TRBJ2-4; 8 nucleotides match TRBD1. The CDR3 extends over 14 amino acids. The ends lost 1 base at V and 9 bases at J; junction bases unmatched: 5. Germline V CDR1 and CDR2: SNHLY, FYNNEI. CDR3 bases: TGTGCCAGCAGTGAAGGGACAGGGTGGAGCATTCAGTACTTC. Its protein product is CASSEGTGWSIQYF.

The rearrangement links TRBV4-1 to TRBJ2-2; D may be TRBD2 (5 bases). Germline V gene data show CDR1 as MGHRA and CDR2 as YSYEKL. The CDR3 is made up of 16 amino acids. Trimming shortened V by 4 bases and J by 0 bases, and 12 bases separated the two germline ends. The CDR3 coding sequence is TGCGCCAGCAGCCCCATCGCGGGCTCGAACACCGGGGAGCTGTTTTTT. Translation: CASSPIAGSNTGELFF.

This clone was counted only a few times. In DNA, the CDR3 is TGTGCCAGCAGCCATAGCGGCTCCTACAATGAGCAGTTCTTC. As protein: CASSHSGSYNEQFF. V is TRBV13 and J is TRBJ2-1, with D possibly matching TRBD2 (6 bases). The CDR3 loop spans 14 amino acids. Germline V CDR1 and CDR2: PRHDT, FYEKMQ (reference sequence). With 5 bases removed from V and 0 bases from J, the gap between germline ends came to 8 bases.

The chain recombines TRBV5-5 with TRBJ1-2; 7 bases agree with TRBD1. V gave up 2 bases and J gave up 0 bases; unmatched junction bases: 1. Per germline, CDR1 SGHKS and CDR2 YYEKEE (reference sequence). The CDR3 runs to 14 residues. For the CDR3, the DNA is TGTGCCAGCAGCTTTGACAGGGCTAACTATGGCTACACCTTC. It encodes CASSFDRANYGYTF.

This rearrangement joins TRBV2 to TRBJ2-3; 9 positions agree with TRBD2. After removal of 3 bases from V and 0 bases from J, the junction contained 10 bases not matched to a gene. There are 18 residues in the CDR3. Germline assignment: CDR1 SNHLY and CDR2 FYNNEI. This CDR3 reads CASSDGSGGTHSTDTQYF. In DNA form, the CDR3 reads TGTGCCAGCAGTGATGGTAGCGGGGGAACTCATAGCACAGATACGCAGTATTTT.

The J gene is TRBJ2-5, the V gene TRBV6-2 or TRBV6-3; TRBD1 agrees at 8 bases. Germline lookup yields CDR1 MNHEY and CDR2 SVGEGT. This CDR3 is built from 15 residues. V lost 4 bases to trimming and J lost 4 bases; unmatched junction nucleotides: 8. In DNA form, the CDR3 reads TGTGCCAGCAGTTTTAACAGGGGGGCGGGAGAGACCCAGTACTTC. This translates into CASSFNRGAGETQYF.